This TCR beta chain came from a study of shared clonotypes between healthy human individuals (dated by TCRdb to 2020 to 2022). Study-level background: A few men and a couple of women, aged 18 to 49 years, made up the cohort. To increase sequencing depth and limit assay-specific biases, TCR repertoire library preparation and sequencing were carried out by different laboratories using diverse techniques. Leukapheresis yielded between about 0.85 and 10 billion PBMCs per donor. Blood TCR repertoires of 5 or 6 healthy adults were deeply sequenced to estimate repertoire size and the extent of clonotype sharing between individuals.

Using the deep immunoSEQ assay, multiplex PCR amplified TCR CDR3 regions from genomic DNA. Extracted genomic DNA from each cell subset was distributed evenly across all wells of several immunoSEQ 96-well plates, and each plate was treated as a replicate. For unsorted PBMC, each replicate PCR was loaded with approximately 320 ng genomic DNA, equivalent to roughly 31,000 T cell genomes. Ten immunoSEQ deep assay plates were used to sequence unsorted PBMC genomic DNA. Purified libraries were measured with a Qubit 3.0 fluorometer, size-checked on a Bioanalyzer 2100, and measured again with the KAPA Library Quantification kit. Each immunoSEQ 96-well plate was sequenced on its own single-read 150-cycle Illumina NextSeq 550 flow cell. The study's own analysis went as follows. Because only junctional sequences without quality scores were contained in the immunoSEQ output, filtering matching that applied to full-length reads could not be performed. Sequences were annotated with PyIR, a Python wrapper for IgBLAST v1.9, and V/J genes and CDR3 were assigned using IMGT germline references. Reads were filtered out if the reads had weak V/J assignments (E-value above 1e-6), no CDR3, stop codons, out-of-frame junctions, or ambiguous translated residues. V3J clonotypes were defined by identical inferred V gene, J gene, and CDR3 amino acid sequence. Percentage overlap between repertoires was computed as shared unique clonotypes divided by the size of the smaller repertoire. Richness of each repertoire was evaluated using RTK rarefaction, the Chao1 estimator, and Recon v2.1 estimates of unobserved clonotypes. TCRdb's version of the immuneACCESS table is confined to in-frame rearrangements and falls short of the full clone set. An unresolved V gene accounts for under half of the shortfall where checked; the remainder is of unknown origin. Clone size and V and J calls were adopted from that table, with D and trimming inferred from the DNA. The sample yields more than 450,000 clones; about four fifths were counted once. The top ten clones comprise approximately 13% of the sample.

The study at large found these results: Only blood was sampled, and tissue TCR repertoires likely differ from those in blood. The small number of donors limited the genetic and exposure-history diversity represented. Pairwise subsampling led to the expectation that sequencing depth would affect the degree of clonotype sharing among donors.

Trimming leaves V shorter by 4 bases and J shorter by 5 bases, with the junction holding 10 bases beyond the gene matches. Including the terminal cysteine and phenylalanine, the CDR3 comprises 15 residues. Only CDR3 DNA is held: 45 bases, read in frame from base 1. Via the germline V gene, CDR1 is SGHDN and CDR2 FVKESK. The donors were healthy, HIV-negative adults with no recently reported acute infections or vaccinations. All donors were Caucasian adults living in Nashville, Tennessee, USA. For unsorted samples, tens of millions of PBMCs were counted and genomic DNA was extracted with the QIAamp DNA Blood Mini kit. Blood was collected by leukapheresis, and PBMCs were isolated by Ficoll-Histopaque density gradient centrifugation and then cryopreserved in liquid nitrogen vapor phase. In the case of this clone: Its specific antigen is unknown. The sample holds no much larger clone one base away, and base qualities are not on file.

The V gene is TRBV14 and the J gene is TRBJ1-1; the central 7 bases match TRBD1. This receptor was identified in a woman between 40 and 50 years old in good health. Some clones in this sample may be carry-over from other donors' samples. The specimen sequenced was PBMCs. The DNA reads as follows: TGTGCCAGCAGCCCCCAGACAGGGCTAGGTACTGAAGCTTTCTTT. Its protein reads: CASSPQTGLGTEAFF.